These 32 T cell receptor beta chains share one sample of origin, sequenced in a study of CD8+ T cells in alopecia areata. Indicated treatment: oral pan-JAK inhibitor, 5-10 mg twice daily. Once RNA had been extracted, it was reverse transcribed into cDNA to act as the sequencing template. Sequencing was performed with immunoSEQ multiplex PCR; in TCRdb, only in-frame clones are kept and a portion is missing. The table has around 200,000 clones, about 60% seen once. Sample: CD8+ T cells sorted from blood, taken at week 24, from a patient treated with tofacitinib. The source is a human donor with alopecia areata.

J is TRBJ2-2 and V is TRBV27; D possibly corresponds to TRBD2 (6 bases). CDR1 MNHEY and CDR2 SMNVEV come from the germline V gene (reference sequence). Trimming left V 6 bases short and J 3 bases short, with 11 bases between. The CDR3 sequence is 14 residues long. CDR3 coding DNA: TGTGCCAGCAGCACCGGGACTCACACCGGGGAGCTGTTTTTT. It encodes CASSTGTHTGELFF.

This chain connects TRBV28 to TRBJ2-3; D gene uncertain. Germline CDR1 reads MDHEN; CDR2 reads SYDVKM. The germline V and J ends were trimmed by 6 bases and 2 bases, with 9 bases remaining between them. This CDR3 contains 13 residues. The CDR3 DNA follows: TGTGCCAGCAGCCTCTTGCCCACAGATACGCAGTATTTT. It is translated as CASSLLPTDTQYF.

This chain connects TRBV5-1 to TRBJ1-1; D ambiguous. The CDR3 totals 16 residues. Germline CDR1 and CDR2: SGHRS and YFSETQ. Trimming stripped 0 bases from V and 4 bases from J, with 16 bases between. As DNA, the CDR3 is TGCGCCAGCAGCTTGGTCGCTTGGGAGGAGGCCACTGAAGCTTTCTTT. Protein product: CASSLVAWEEATEAFF.

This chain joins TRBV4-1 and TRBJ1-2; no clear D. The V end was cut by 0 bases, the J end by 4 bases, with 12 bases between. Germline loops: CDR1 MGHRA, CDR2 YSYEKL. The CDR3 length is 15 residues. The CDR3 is CASSQEGSLVYGYTF. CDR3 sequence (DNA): TGCGCCAGCAGCCAAGAGGGGTCCCTCGTCTATGGCTACACCTTC.

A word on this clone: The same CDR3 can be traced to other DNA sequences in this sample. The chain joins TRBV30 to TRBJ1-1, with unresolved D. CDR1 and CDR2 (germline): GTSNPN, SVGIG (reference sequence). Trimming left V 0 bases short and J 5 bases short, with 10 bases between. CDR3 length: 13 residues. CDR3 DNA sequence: TGTGCCTGGAGTGTACTAGTCGGAACTGAAGCTTTCTTT. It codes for CAWSVLVGTEAFF.

The DNA of the CDR3 is TGCAGCGTTGTCAGCTCCACTGAAGCTTTCTTT. Amino acids: CSVVSSTEAFF. The chain has TRBV29-1 and TRBJ1-1; no reliable D call. Germline-derived CDR1 and CDR2 are SQVTM and ANQGSEA. The ends were cut back, 4 bases at V and 4 bases at J, with 7 bases in the middle. The CDR3 has 11 residues.

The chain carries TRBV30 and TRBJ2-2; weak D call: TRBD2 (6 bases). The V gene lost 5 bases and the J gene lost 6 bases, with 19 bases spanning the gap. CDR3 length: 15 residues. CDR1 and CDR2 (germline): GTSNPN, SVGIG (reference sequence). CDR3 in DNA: TGTGCCTGGGGGGACCGGGGGAACCTTCCCGGGGAGCTGTTTTTT. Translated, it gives CAWGDRGNLPGELFF.

CDR3 amino acids: CASSTTENTEAFF. CDR3 in DNA: TGTGCCAGCAGTACGACAGAGAACACTGAAGCTTTCTTT. The V gene is TRBV6-5, the J gene TRBJ1-1, with D possibly being TRBD1 (5 bases). The CDR3 is made up of 13 amino acids. V lost 5 bases, J lost 1 base, and 8 bases lay in between. Germline CDR1 and CDR2: MNHEY and SVGAGI.

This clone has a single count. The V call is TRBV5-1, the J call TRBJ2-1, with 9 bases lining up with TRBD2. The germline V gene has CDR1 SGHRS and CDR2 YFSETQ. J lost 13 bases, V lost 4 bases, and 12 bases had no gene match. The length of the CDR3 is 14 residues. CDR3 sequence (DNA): TGCGCCAGCAGCGCGATACTCGCGGGGGGGCTCCAGTTCTTC. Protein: CASSAILAGGLQFF.

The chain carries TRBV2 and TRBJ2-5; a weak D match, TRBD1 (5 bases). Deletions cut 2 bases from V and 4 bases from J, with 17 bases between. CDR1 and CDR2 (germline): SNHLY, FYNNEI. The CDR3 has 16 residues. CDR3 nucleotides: TGTGCCAGCAGTGAAATGTGGCAGGGTGGCCGAGAGACCCAGTACTTC. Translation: CASSEMWQGGRETQYF.

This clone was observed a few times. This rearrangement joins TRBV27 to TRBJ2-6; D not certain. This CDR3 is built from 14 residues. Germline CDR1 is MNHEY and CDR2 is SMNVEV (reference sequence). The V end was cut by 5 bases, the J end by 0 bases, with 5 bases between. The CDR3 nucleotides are TGTGCCAGCAGTCCGACCTCTGGGGCCAACGTCCTGACTTTC. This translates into CASSPTSGANVLTF.

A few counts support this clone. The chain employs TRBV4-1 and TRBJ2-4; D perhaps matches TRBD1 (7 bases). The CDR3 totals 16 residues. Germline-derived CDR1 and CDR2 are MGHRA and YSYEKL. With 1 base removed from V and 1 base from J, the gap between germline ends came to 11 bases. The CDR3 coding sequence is TGCGCCAGCAGCCAAGTGGCAGGGGGGGCCAAAAACATTCAGTACTTC. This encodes CASSQVAGGAKNIQYF.

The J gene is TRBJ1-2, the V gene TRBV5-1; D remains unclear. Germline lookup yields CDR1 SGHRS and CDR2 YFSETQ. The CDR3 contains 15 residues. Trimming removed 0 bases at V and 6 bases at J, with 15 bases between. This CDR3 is CASSLEGSRSNGYTF. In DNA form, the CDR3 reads TGCGCCAGCAGCTTGGAGGGTAGTCGATCGAATGGCTACACCTTC.

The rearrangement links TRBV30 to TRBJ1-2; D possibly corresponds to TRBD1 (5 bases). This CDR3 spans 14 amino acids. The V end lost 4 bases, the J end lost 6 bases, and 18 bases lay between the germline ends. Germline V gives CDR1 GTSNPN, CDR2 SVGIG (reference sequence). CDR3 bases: TGTGCCTGGATCGGGGCCCCCAACTATGATGGCTACACCTTC. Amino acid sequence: CAWIGAPNYDGYTF.

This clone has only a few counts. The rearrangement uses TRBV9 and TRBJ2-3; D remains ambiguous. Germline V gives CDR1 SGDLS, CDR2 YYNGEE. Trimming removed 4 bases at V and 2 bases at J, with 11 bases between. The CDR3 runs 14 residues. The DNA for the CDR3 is TGTGCCAGCAGCTCCTCCAGCGCCACAGATACGCAGTATTTT. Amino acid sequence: CASSSSSATDTQYF.

CDR3 amino acids: CASTTGGLSPLHF. As DNA, the CDR3 is TGTGCCAGTACGACAGGGGGCCTGTCACCCCTCCACTTT. The chain is built from TRBV6-6 and TRBJ1-6, with 10 positions matching TRBD1. Germline values: CDR1 MNHNY, CDR2 SVGAGI (reference sequence). The V and J ends lost 9 bases and 10 bases, in that order; junction bases with no gene match: 6. This CDR3 contains 13 residues.

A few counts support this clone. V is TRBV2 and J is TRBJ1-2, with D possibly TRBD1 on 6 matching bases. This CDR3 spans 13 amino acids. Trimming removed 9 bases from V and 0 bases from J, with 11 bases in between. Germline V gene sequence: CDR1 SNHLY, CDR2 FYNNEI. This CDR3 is CARSGTPNYGYTF. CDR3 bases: TGTGCCAGGTCTGGGACACCTAACTATGGCTACACCTTC.

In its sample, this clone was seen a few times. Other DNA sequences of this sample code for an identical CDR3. The CDR3: CSVGGQTYEQYF. CDR3 bases: TGCAGCGTTGGAGGGCAGACATACGAGCAGTACTTC. V and J are TRBV29-1 and TRBJ2-7; tentative D call: TRBD2 (5 bases). Germline V gene data show CDR1 as SQVTM and CDR2 as ANQGSEA. This CDR3 is built from 12 residues. V was clipped by 4 bases and J by 4 bases, with 11 bases between them.

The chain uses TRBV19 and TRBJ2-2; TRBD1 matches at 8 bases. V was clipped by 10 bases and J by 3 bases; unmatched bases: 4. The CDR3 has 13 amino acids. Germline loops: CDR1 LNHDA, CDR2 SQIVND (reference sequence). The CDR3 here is CAIRGRDTGELFF. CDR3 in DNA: TGTGCCATCAGGGGGCGCGACACCGGGGAGCTGTTTTTT.

The CDR3, as DNA: TGTGCCACCAGCAGAGATTGGGACAGGGCGGAGCAGTACTTC. Its translation is CATSRDWDRAEQYF. V and J are TRBV15 and TRBJ2-7; 9 bases fit TRBD1. Trimming removed 0 bases from V and 7 bases from J; junction bases left unmatched: 4. Germline loops: CDR1 LNHNV, CDR2 YYDKDF (reference sequence). This CDR3 region has 14 residues.

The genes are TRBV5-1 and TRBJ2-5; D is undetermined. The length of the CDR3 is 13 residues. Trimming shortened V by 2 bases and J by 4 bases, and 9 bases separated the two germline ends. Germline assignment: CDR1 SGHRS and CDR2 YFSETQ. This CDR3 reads CASSFRLRETQYF. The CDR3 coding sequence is TGCGCCAGCAGCTTCAGATTGAGAGAGACCCAGTACTTC.

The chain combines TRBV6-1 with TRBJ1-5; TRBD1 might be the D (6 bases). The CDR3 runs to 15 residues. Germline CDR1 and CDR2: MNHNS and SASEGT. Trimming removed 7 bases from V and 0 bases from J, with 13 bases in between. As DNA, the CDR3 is TGTGCCAGCACCCCACACAGGGATAGCAATCAGCCCCAGCATTTT. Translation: CASTPHRDSNQPQHF.

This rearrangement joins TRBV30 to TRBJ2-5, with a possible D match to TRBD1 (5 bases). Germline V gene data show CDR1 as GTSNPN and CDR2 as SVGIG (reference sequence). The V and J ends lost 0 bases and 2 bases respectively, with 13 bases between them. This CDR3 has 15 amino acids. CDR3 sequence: CAWSVLQGEQETQYF. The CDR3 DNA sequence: TGTGCCTGGAGTGTACTGCAGGGCGAACAAGAGACCCAGTACTTC.

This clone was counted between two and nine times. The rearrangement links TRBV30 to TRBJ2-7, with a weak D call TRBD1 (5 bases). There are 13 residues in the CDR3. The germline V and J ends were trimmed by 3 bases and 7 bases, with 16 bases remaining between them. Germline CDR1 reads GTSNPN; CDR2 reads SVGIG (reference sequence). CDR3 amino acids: CAWSARAPGEQYF. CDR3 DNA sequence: TGTGCCTGGAGCGCACGTGCCCCAGGGGAGCAGTACTTC. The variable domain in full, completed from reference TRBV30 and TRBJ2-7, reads SQTIHQWPATLVQPVGSPLSLECTVEGTSNPNLYWYRQAAGRGLQLLFYSVGIGQISSEVPQNLSASRPQDRQFILSSKKLLLSDSGFYLCAWSARAPGEQYFGPGTRLTVT.

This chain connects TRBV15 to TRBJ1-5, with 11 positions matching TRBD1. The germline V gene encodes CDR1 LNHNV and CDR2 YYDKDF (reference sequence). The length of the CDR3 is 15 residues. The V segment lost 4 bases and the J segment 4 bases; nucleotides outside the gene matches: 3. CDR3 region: CATSTDRGPNQPQHF. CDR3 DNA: TGTGCCACCAGCACGGACAGGGGGCCAAATCAGCCCCAGCATTTT. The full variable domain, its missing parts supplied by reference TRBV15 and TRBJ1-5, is DAMVIQNPRYQVTQFGKPVTLSCSQTLNHNVMYWYQQKSSQAPKLLFHYYDKDFNNEADTPDNFQSRRPNTSFCFLDIRSPGLGDTAMYLCATSTDRGPNQPQHFGDGTRLSIL.

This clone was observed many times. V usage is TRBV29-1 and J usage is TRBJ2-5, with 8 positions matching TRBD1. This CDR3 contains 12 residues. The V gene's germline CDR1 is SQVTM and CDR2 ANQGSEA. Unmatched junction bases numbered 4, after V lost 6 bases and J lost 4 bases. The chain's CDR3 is CSVTGQGETQYF. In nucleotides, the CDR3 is TGCAGCGTCACCGGACAGGGAGAGACCCAGTACTTC.

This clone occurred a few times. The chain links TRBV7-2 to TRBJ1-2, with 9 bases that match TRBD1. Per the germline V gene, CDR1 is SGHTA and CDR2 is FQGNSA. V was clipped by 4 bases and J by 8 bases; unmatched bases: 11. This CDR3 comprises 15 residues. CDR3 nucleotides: TGTGCCAGCAGCTCCAATACCGGGACAGGGAACGGCTACACCTTC. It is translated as CASSSNTGTGNGYTF.

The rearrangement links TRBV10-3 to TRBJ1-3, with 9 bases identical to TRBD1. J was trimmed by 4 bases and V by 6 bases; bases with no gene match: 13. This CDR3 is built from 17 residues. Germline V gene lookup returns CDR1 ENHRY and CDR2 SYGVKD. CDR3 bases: TGTGCCATCAGCTACCGGGACAGGGCGCCTCTGGGAAACACCATATATTTT. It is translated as CAISYRDRAPLGNTIYF.

CDR3 region: CASMRDNYNEQFF. In DNA, the CDR3 is TGTGCCAGCATGAGGGACAACTACAATGAGCAGTTCTTC. The chain uses TRBV6-5 and TRBJ2-1, with D possibly TRBD1 on 6 matching bases. The germline gives CDR1 MNHEY, CDR2 SVGAGI. The CDR3 loop spans 13 amino acids. V lost 7 bases and J lost 3, with 10 bases in between.

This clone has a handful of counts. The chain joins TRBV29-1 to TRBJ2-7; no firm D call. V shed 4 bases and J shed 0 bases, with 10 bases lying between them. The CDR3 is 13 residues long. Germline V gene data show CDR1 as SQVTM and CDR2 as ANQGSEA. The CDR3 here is CSVVSRSSYEQYF. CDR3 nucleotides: TGCAGCGTTGTAAGCAGGAGCTCCTACGAGCAGTACTTC.

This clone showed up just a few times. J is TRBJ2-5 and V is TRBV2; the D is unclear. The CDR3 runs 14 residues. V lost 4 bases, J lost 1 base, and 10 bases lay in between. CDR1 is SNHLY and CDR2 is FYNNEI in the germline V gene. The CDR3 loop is CASSVWALQETQYF. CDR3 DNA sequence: TGTGCCAGCAGTGTTTGGGCCCTCCAAGAGACCCAGTACTTC.

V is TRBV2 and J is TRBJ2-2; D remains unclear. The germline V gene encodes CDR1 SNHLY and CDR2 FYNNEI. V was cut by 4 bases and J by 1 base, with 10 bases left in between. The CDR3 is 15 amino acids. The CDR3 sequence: CASSVVGWNTGELFF. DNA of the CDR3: TGTGCCAGCAGTGTGGTCGGATGGAACACCGGGGAGCTGTTTTTT.